This TCR beta chain was observed in a study of cytomegalovirus exposure and HLA in healthy donors. Whole-study findings and limits: There were a few CMV-associated chains whose specificity for CMV antigens was confirmed in vitro.

Germline-derived CDR1 and CDR2 are SGHTA and FQGNSA. There are 13 residues in the CDR3. Trimming cost V 5 bases and J 7 bases, with 11 bases left between them. As for this clone: Its antigen is undetermined.

Use of 60 Vbeta and 13 Jbeta primers characterized the PCR. Using immunoSEQ multiplex PCR, the repertoire was profiled, and TCRdb retains in-frame clones only, with some absent. The sample holds some 200,000 clones; over 80% are singletons and the top ten take roughly 1.6%. The sequence derives from a man between 45 and 60 years old in good health and CMV-seronegative. The V and J genes are TRBV7-2 and TRBJ2-2; D may be TRBD1 (5 bases). Input material: PBMCs. CDR3 DNA sequence: TGTGCCAGCAGCCCCCAAACAGGCGGGGAGCTGTTTTTT. Translating it yields CASSPQTGGELFF.